What follows is one T cell receptor beta chain and its context. Its target is not known. The entry originates in a study of cytomegalovirus exposure and HLA in healthy donors. Study outcomes and limitations: An Asian-associated ancestry cluster reportedly showed fewer N-insertions than the roughly 600-donor mean in a later analysis. Despite most TCR sequences being rare, some public TCRs occurred in many donors.

The PCR ran on 60 Vbeta and 13 Jbeta primers. Profiled with immunoSEQ multiplex PCR; TCRdb holds only in-frame clones, not every one. The sample has around 130,000 clones; approximately 82% are singletons. The length of the CDR3 is 18 residues. The chain links TRBV12-2 to TRBJ1-5; the DNA was not compared with TRBD1, the D call given in the table. TRBV12-2 is reported as a pseudogene. Source material: PBMCs. This TCR was recovered from a woman younger than 35 in good health and CMV-seropositive. CDR3 residues: CASRLAANAGAPNQPQHF. Here the CDR3 DNA reads TGTGCAAGTCGCTTAGCGGCGAATGCAGGGGCTCCCAATCAGCCCCAGCATTTT.